A single sample is the source of the 19 T cell receptor beta chains below, sequenced in a study of blood T cell repertoires in COVID-19. The repertoire was sequenced with immunoSEQ multiplex PCR; TCRdb's copy has only in-frame clones and lacks some. Counted here are approximately 170,000 clones, 75% to 90% occurring once; the ten biggest clones make up about a tenth. Sequenced sample: peripheral blood. The source is a human donor in a cohort sampled during active COVID-19.

V usage is TRBV19 and J usage is TRBJ1-6; D is uncertain. This CDR3 contains 13 residues. Germline CDR1 is LNHDA and CDR2 is SQIVND (reference sequence). Trimming left V 2 bases short and J 7 bases short, with 6 bases between. The CDR3: CASSIQRNSPLHF. The CDR3 nucleotides are TGTGCCAGTAGTATACAGAGGAATTCACCCCTCCACTTT.

The V call is TRBV7-2, the J call TRBJ2-1; 9 bases agree with TRBD1. V lost 0 bases, J lost 5 bases, and 2 bases stayed unmatched. Per the germline V gene, CDR1 is SGHTA and CDR2 is FQGNSA. This CDR3 contains 15 residues. The CDR3 loop is CASSLAGTGHNEQFF. DNA for the CDR3: TGTGCCAGCAGCTTAGCGGGGACAGGGCACAATGAGCAGTTCTTC.

This clone was counted only a few times. This chain uses TRBV14 with TRBJ2-3; D may be TRBD2 (7 bases). This CDR3 comprises 17 residues. From germline, CDR1 is SGHDN and CDR2 FVKESK. Trimming pared 0 bases from V and 5 bases from J, leaving 18 bases between. The DNA of the CDR3 is TGTGCCAGCAGCCAAGACGACATCGGGGGGCAGGGAGATACGCAGTATTTT. It specifies CASSQDDIGGQGDTQYF.

The rearrangement uses TRBV10-3 and TRBJ2-2, with 7 bases that match TRBD2. Germline V gene data show CDR1 as ENHRY and CDR2 as SYGVKD. The CDR3 extends over 14 amino acids. With V trimmed by 8 bases and J by 2 bases, 5 bases remained unmatched. The DNA of the CDR3 is TGTGCCATCCGGCAGCGGGATAACACCGGGGAGCTGTTTTTT. It encodes CAIRQRDNTGELFF.

In nucleotides, the CDR3 is TGTGCCAGCAGCACAACAGGGTCTGGAAACACCATATATTTT. Protein sequence: CASSTTGSGNTIYF. The V gene is TRBV9, the J gene TRBJ1-3; D is possibly TRBD1 (6 bases). Trimming pared 4 bases from V and 1 base from J, leaving 9 bases between. Germline lookup yields CDR1 SGDLS and CDR2 YYNGEE. This CDR3 is built from 14 residues. The whole variable domain, remainder taken from reference TRBV9 and TRBJ1-3, is DSGVTQTPKHLITATGQRVTLRCSPRSGDLSVYWYQQSLDQGLQFLIQYYNGEERAKGNILERFSAQQFPDLHSELNLSSLELGDSALYFCASSTTGSGNTIYFGEGSWLTVV.

This clone showed up just once. This rearrangement joins TRBV5-1 to TRBJ2-5; 9 nucleotides agree with TRBD1. Germline lookup yields CDR1 SGHRS and CDR2 YFSETQ. V gave up 4 bases and J gave up 4 bases; unmatched junction bases: 5. This CDR3 region has 14 residues. CDR3 sequence reads: CASSVQGAGETQYF. The CDR3 DNA follows: TGCGCCAGCAGCGTACAGGGGGCAGGAGAGACCCAGTACTTC.

The chain carries TRBV2 and TRBJ2-7; D not resolved. This CDR3 region has 12 residues. The germline V and J ends were trimmed by 4 bases and 0 bases, with 4 bases remaining between them. Germline-derived CDR1 and CDR2 are SNHLY and FYNNEI. The CDR3 sequence: CASSASSYEQYF. CDR3 sequence (DNA): TGTGCCAGCAGTGCCAGCTCCTACGAGCAGTACTTC.

The V gene is TRBV4-3, the J gene TRBJ2-7, with 7 bases matching TRBD1. The CDR3 is 16 amino acids. The V segment lost 0 bases and the J segment 3 bases; nucleotides outside the gene matches: 8. Germline V gene lookup returns CDR1 LGHNA and CDR2 YSLEER. DNA of the CDR3: TGCGCCAGCAGCCAAGATTCGGGACAGTTGGACTACGAGCAGTACTTC. Protein: CASSQDSGQLDYEQYF.

This clone was found many times. The chain combines TRBV5-6 with TRBJ2-1; D is undetermined. The V and J ends lost 4 bases and 5 bases respectively, with 16 bases between them. The CDR3 has 15 amino acids. Germline CDR1 and CDR2: SGHDT and YYEEEE. This CDR3 is CASSPVLSQNNEQFF. In nucleotides, the CDR3 is TGTGCCAGCAGCCCAGTTTTGTCACAAAACAATGAGCAGTTCTTC.

V gene TRBV11-2 combines with J gene TRBJ2-1; D might be TRBD1 (6 bases). Germline V gene sequence: CDR1 SGHAT, CDR2 FQNNGV. The CDR3 loop spans 15 amino acids. The V end lost 1 base, the J end lost 6 bases, and 13 bases lay between the germline ends. DNA for the CDR3: TGTGCCAGCAGCTTAGGTCCAGGGGCTAGCAATGAGCAGTTCTTC. Amino acids: CASSLGPGASNEQFF.

J is TRBJ2-2 and V is TRBV28; TRBD2 agrees at 8 bases. The trim removed 6 bases at V and 6 bases at J, leaving 9 bases unmatched. Germline V gene data show CDR1 as MDHEN and CDR2 as SYDVKM. The CDR3 consists of 15 residues. For the CDR3, the DNA is TGTGCCAGCAGGCGTCCCGGGACTAGGTCCGGGGAGCTGTTTTTT. Translating it yields CASRRPGTRSGELFF.

The chain joins TRBV19 to TRBJ2-1, with 10 bases matching TRBD1. This CDR3 contains 17 residues. The germline gives CDR1 LNHDA, CDR2 SQIVND (reference sequence). The junction had 15 bases not matched to a gene; V was cut back by 5 bases and J by 8 bases. In DNA form, the CDR3 reads TGTGCCAGTAGTTTTAGGACAGGGGGAAATCTAGGCGATGAGCAGTTCTTC. It encodes CASSFRTGGNLGDEQFF.

The J gene is TRBJ2-7, the V gene TRBV7-9; 11 bases line up with TRBD2. This CDR3 region has 15 residues. V was pared by 5 bases and J by 4 bases, with 7 bases of the junction left unmatched. The germline V gene encodes CDR1 SEHNR and CDR2 FQNEAQ (reference sequence). The CDR3 here is CASSPLAGGRYEQYF. Here the CDR3 DNA reads TGTGCCAGCAGCCCCCTAGCGGGAGGTCGTTACGAGCAGTACTTC.

The CDR3 here is CASSWVRDRDEQFF. In nucleotides, the CDR3 is TGTGCCAGCAGCTGGGTGAGGGATAGGGATGAGCAGTTCTTC. This rearrangement joins TRBV7-8 to TRBJ2-1, with D perhaps matching TRBD2 (5 bases). The V and J ends lost 4 bases and 8 bases respectively, with 15 bases between them. Germline loops: CDR1 SGHVS, CDR2 FQNEAQ. This CDR3 comprises 14 residues. The whole variable domain, filled in from reference TRBV7-8 and TRBJ2-1, reads GAGVSQSPRYKVAKRGQDVALRCDPISGHVSLFWYQQALGQGPEFLTYFQNEAQLDKSGLPSDRFFAERPEGSVSTLKIQRTQQEDSAVYLCASSWVRDRDEQFFGPGTRLTVL.

This clone has a handful of counts. The CDR3 DNA follows: TGTGCCAGCAGTGGCGGGACTAGCGTGTTCTCCTACGAGCAGTACTTC. It encodes CASSGGTSVFSYEQYF. The gene calls are TRBV6-2 or TRBV6-3 and TRBJ2-7; 10 nucleotides match TRBD2. Losses at the gene ends were 5 bases for V and 0 bases for J; bases not matched to a gene: 7. CDR3 length: 16 residues. The germline V gene has CDR1 MNHEY and CDR2 SVGEGT.

This rearrangement joins TRBV18 to TRBJ1-4; D possibly corresponds to TRBD1 (6 bases). Germline V gives CDR1 KGHSH, CDR2 LQKENI. CDR3 length: 15 amino acids. V lost 2 bases, J lost 8 bases, and 15 bases lay in between. CDR3: CASSPNRVGYEKLFF. The CDR3 coding sequence is TGTGCCAGCTCACCAAACAGGGTGGGGTACGAAAAACTGTTTTTT.

This chain joins TRBV6-5 and TRBJ1-2, with TRBD1 as a possible D gene (6 bases). Germline V gene data show CDR1 as MNHEY and CDR2 as SVGAGI. The CDR3 sequence is 13 residues long. V was clipped by 8 bases and J by 5 bases, with 15 bases between them. In DNA, the CDR3 is TGTGCCAGCTATAATGGACAGCTTTATGGCTACACCTTC. Translation: CASYNGQLYGYTF.

The chain is built from TRBV7-6 and TRBJ2-5; tentative D call: TRBD1 (5 bases). V shed 1 base and J shed 9 bases, with 15 bases lying between them. Looked up from germline, CDR1 is SGHVS and CDR2 is FNYEAQ. CDR3 length: 14 amino acids. DNA of the CDR3: TGTGCCAGCAGCTTAGACAGGTCAGCCCGGGCCCAGTACTTC. Translated, it gives CASSLDRSARAQYF. The full variable domain, completed using reference TRBV7-6 and TRBJ2-5, is GAGVSQSPRYKVTKRGQDVALRCDPISGHVSLYWYRQALGQGPEFLTYFNYEAQQDKSGLPNDRFSAERPEGSISTLTIQRTEQRDSAMYRCASSLDRSARAQYFGPGTRLLVL.

The chain joins TRBV18 to TRBJ2-3, with D perhaps matching TRBD2 (5 bases). Germline lookup yields CDR1 KGHSH and CDR2 LQKENI. The CDR3 totals 15 residues. The V end lost 4 bases, the J end lost 0 bases, and 11 bases lay between the germline ends. CDR3 region: CASSREHPSTDTQYF. As DNA, the CDR3 is TGTGCCAGCTCACGGGAGCACCCCAGCACAGATACGCAGTATTTT.